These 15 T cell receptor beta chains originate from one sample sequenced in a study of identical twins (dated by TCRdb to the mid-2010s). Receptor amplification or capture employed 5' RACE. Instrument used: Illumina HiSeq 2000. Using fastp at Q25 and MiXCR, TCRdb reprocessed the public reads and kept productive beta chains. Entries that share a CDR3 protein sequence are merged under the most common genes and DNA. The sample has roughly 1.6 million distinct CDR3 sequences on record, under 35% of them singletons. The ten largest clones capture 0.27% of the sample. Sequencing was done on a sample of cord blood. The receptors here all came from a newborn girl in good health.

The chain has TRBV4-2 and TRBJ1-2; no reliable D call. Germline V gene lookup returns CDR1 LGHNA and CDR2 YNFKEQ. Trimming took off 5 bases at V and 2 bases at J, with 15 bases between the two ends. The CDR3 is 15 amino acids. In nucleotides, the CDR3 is TGTGCCAGCAGCACCGGCGCCCCTTCGAACTATGGCTACACCTTC. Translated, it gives CASSTGAPSNYGYTF.

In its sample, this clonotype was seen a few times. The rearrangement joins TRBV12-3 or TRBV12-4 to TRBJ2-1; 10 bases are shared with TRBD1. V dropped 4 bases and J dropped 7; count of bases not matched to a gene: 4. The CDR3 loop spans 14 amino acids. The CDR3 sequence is CASSWDRGGNEQFF. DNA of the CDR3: TGTGCCAGCAGTTGGGACAGGGGTGGGAATGAGCAGTTCTTC.

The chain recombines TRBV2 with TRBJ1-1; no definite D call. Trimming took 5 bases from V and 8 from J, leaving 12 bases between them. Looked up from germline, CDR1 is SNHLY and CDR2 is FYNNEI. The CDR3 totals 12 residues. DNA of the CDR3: TGTGCCAGCAGTACCGGGGTTGCGGAAGCTTTCTTT. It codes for CASSTGVAEAFF.

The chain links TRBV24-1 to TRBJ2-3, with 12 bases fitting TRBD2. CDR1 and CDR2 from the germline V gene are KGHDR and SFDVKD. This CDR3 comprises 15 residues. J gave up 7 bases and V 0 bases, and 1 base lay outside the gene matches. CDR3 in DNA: TGTGCCACCAGTGATTTGACTAGCGGGAGGAATACGCAGTATTTT. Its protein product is CATSDLTSGRNTQYF.

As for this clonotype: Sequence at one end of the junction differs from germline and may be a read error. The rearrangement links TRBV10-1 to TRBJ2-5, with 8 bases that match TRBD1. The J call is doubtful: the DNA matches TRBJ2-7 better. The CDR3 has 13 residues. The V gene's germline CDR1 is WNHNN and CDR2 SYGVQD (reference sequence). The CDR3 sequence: CANSETGAYEQYF. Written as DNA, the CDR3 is TGCGCCAACAGTGAGACAGGGGCCTACGAGCAGTACTTC.

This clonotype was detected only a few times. The CDR3 DNA reads as TGTGCCGGCGCCCACAGTTACGAGCAGTACTTC. It translates to CAGAHSYEQYF. The gene calls are TRBV30 and TRBJ2-7; no reliable D call. CDR3 length equals 11 residues. Germline V gene data show CDR1 as GTSNPN and CDR2 as SVGIG (reference sequence). V was cut by 8 bases and J by 4 bases, with 12 bases left in between.

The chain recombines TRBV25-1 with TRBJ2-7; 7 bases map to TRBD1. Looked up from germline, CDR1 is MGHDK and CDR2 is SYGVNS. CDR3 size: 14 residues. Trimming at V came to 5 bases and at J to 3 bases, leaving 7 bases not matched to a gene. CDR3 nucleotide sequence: TGTGCCAGCAGTCCGGGACAGCCCAACTACGAGCAGTACTTC. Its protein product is CASSPGQPNYEQYF.

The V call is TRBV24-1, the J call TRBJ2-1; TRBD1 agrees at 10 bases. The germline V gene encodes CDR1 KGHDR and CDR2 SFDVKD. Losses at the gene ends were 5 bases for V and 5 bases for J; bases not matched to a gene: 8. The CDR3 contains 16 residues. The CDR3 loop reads CATSGFSGTGDNEQFF. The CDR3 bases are TGTGCCACCAGTGGTTTCTCCGGGACAGGGGACAATGAGCAGTTCTTC.

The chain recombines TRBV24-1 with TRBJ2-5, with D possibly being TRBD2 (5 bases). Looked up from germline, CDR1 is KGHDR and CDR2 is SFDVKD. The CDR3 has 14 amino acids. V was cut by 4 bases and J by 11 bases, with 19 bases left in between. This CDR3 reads CATSEYGIMNEQYF. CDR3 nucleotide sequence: TGTGCCACCAGTGAATACGGGATTATGAATGAGCAGTACTTC.

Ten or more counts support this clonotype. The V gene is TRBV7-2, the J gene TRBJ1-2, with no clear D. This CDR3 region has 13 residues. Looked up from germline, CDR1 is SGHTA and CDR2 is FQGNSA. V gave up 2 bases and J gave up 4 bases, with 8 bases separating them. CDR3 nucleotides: TGTGCCAGCAGCTTAAGGCGGTCCTATGGCTACACCTTC. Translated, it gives CASSLRRSYGYTF.

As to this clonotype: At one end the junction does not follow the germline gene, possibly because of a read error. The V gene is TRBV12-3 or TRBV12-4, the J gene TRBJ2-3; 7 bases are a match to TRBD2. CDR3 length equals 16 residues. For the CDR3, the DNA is TGTGCCAGCAGTTCGGTGACTAGCCCCAGCACAGATGCGCAGTATTTT. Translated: CASSSVTSPSTDAQYF.

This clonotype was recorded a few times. Here the CDR3 reads CASAQGNGDTQYF. The CDR3 coding sequence is TGTGCCAGCGCACAGGGGAATGGGGATACGCAGTATTTT. The rearrangement joins TRBV10-3 to TRBJ2-3; TRBD1 matches 7 bases. In germline, CDR1 is ENHRY, CDR2 SYGVKD. The J segment lost 6 bases and the V segment lost 10 bases, leaving 10 bases of the junction unmatched. The CDR3 extends over 13 amino acids.

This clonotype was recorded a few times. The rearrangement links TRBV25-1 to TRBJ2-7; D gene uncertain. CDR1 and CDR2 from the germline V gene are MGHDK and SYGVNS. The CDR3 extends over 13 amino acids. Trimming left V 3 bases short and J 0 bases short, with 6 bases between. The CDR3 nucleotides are TGTGCCAGCAGTGACAGACTCTCCTACGAGCAGTACTTC. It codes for CASSDRLSYEQYF.

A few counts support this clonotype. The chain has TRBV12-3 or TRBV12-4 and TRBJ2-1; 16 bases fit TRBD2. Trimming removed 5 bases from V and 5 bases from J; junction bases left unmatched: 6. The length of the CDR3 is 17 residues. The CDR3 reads CASSNPGLAGGNNEQFF. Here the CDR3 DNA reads TGTGCCAGCAGTAACCCGGGACTAGCGGGGGGGAACAATGAGCAGTTCTTC.

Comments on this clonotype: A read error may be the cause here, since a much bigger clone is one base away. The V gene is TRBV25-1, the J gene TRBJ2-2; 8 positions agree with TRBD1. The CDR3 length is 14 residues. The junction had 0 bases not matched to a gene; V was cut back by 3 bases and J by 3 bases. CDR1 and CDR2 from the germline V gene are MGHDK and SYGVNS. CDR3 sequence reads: CASSDRGHTGELFF. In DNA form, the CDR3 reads TGTGCCAGCAGTGACAGGGGGCACACCGGGGAGCTGTTTTTT.